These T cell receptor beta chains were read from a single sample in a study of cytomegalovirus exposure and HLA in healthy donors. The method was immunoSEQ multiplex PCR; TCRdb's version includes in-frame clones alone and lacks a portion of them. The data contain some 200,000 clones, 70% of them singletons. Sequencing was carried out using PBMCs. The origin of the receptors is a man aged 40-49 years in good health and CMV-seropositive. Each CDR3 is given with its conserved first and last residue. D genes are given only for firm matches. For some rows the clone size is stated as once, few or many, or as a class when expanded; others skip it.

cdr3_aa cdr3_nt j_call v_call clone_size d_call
CASTLARGAGGETQYF TGTGCCAGCACCTTAGCCCGGGGGGCCGGGGGTGAGACCCAGTACTTC TRBJ2-5 TRBV5-4 few .
CASSQDPGQSYEQYF TGCGCCAGCAGCCAAGACCCCGGACAGTCCTACGAGCAGTACTTC TRBJ2-7 TRBV4-1 . .
CAISLTGGPHEQYF TGTGCCATCAGTTTAACGGGGGGGCCCCACGAGCAGTACTTC TRBJ2-7 TRBV10-3 . TRBD2
CASSELAGGTGELFF TGCGCCAGCAGTGAACTAGCGGGGGGAACCGGGGAGCTGTTTTTT TRBJ2-2 TRBV10-1 . TRBD2
CASSPFSGAGNEQFF TGCGCCAGCAGCCCGTTTAGCGGGGCGGGTAATGAGCAGTTCTTC TRBJ2-1 TRBV4-1 . TRBD2
CATTGTGPYEQYF TGTGCCACAACCGGGACAGGGCCCTACGAGCAGTACTTC TRBJ2-7 TRBV6-5 few TRBD1
CSVESPAGSDTQYF TGCAGCGTTGAATCCCCTGCGGGGTCGGATACGCAGTATTTT TRBJ2-3 TRBV29-1 . .
CASSLVSSGGPYEQYF TGTGCCAGCAGTCTGGTCTCTAGCGGGGGTCCGTACGAGCAGTACTTC TRBJ2-7 TRBV2 . TRBD2
CASGESPGANVLTF TGTGCCAGTGGTGAGTCTCCTGGGGCCAACGTCCTGACTTTC TRBJ2-6 TRBV19 . .
CASSSSGTQNSPLHF TGTGCCAGCAGCTCGTCCGGGACACAGAATTCACCCCTCCACTTT TRBJ1-6 TRBV7-6 . .
CASSLSGSSTDTQYF TGCGCCAGCAGCTTGAGCGGGTCTAGCACAGATACGCAGTATTTT TRBJ2-3 TRBV5-1 . .
CASSPGLERETQYF TGTGCCAGCAGCCCAGGACTAGAAAGGGAGACCCAGTACTTC TRBJ2-5 TRBV7-2 . TRBD2
CASSTDPGQDQPQHF TGTGCCAGCAGCACAGACCCGGGACAGGATCAGCCCCAGCATTTT TRBJ1-5 TRBV7-2 . TRBD1
CASSQVYGTEAFF TGCGCCAGCAGCCAAGTCTACGGCACTGAAGCTTTCTTT TRBJ1-1 TRBV4-1 . .
CASSENSLNLAGYTF TGCGCCAGCAGTGAGAACAGCCTAAACCTTGCCGGCTACACCTTC TRBJ1-2 TRBV10-1 . .
CASGGLAAYNEQFF TGTGCCAGCGGGGGACTAGCGGCTTACAATGAGCAGTTCTTC TRBJ2-1 TRBV2 few TRBD2
CASSPGLSTDTQYF TGTGCCAGCAGTCCGGGACTTAGCACAGATACGCAGTATTTT TRBJ2-3 TRBV6-5 . .
CASSPGTPDSYNEQFF TGTGCCAGCAGCCCCGGGACACCCGACTCCTACAATGAGCAGTTCTTC TRBJ2-1 TRBV21-1 . .
CASSDPGLAGGSTDTQYF TGTGCCAGCAGTGATCCCGGACTAGCGGGGGGTAGCACAGATACGCAGTATTTT TRBJ2-3 TRBV2 . TRBD2
CASSLARRGYDAEAFF TGTGCCAGCAGCTTAGCCAGGAGGGGATACGACGCTGAAGCTTTCTTT TRBJ1-1 TRBV11-2 few .
CASSISLNQPQHF TGTGCCAGTAGTATATCCCTCAATCAGCCCCAGCATTTT TRBJ1-5 TRBV19 . .
CASSPRTSGGYYEQYF TGTGCCAGCAGTCCCAGGACTAGCGGGGGGTACTACGAGCAGTACTTC TRBJ2-7 TRBV27 . TRBD2
CASRAGTGFTEAFF TGTGCCAGCAGAGCCGGGACAGGGTTCACTGAAGCTTTCTTT TRBJ1-1 TRBV6-1 . TRBD1
CASSYHIAGGTDEQFF TGTGCCAGCAGTTACCACATAGCGGGGGGGACCGATGAGCAGTTCTTC TRBJ2-1 TRBV6-5 . TRBD2
CASSNRDTGEKLFF TGTGCCAGCAGTAACCGGGACACAGGAGAAAAACTGTTTTTT TRBJ1-4 TRBV6-6 once .
CASSQEAGRSPLHF TGCGCCAGCAGCCAAGAGGCAGGGCGATCACCCCTCCACTTT TRBJ1-6 TRBV4-1 . .
CASSPLGVGGEAFF TGTGCCAGCAGCCCCTTAGGGGTTGGCGGTGAAGCTTTCTTT TRBJ1-1 TRBV14 few .
CASSEALPGSAYEQYF TGTGCCAGCAGTGAAGCGCTTCCAGGGTCGGCCTACGAGCAGTACTTC TRBJ2-7 TRBV6-1 . .
CASSFGQGRSGYTF TGTGCCAGCAGTTTTGGCCAGGGAAGATCTGGCTACACCTTC TRBJ1-2 TRBV6-5 once .